These 28 T cell receptor beta chains came from one sample sequenced in a study of blood T cell repertoires in COVID-19. Some clones are missing from TCRdb's copy, which holds only in-frame ones; the method was immunoSEQ multiplex PCR. The sample gives 90,000 to 150,000 clones, about 87% of which show up once; roughly 2.1% is in the top ten. The specimen was peripheral blood. The receptors stem from a woman in her 50s with acute or convalescent COVID-19.

This clone was seen a single time. The chain is built from TRBV2 and TRBJ2-1; D may be TRBD2 (5 bases). The CDR3 spans 13 residues. Between the trimmed V and J ends, which lost 7 bases and 4 bases, there was a span of 11 bases. Germline values: CDR1 SNHLY, CDR2 FYNNEI. This chain's CDR3 is CASMPRRYNEQFF. In DNA form, the CDR3 reads TGTGCCAGCATGCCCCGGAGGTACAATGAGCAGTTCTTC.

V usage is TRBV13 and J usage is TRBJ2-5; the match to TRBD2 covers 7 bases. This CDR3 comprises 14 residues. The V and J ends lost 5 bases and 7 bases, in that order; junction bases with no gene match: 10. Germline CDR1 PRHDT, CDR2 FYEKMQ (reference sequence). CDR3 DNA sequence: TGTGCCAGCAGCCCGAACCGGCTAGCGGCGACCCAGTACTTC. Protein: CASSPNRLAATQYF.

V and J are TRBV27 and TRBJ1-5; 7 nucleotides align to TRBD1. V shed 2 bases and J 2 bases; nucleotides not matched to a gene: 3. The CDR3 contains 15 residues. Germline CDR1 reads MNHEY; CDR2 reads SMNVEV (reference sequence). The CDR3 DNA sequence: TGTGCCAGCAGTTTAGAGGGGGCGGGCAATCAGCCCCAGCATTTT. It translates to CASSLEGAGNQPQHF.

This rearrangement joins TRBV19 to TRBJ2-2; perhaps TRBD1 as D (6 bases). In germline, CDR1 is LNHDA, CDR2 SQIVND (reference sequence). V shed 3 bases and J shed 2 bases, with 13 bases lying between them. This CDR3 contains 16 residues. CDR3 nucleotides: TGTGCCAGTAGTATTGGGCAGGGGCGAAACACCGGGGAGCTGTTTTTT. Translated: CASSIGQGRNTGELFF.

The gene calls are TRBV10-3 and TRBJ1-2; the D gene is possibly TRBD1 (5 bases). Germline V lookup: CDR1 ENHRY, CDR2 SYGVKD. V was clipped by 4 bases and J by 2 bases, with 14 bases between them. The CDR3 consists of 15 residues. The CDR3 sequence: CAISAYTGNNYGYTF. The CDR3 nucleotides read TGTGCCATCAGTGCTTATACAGGCAACAACTATGGCTACACCTTC.

CDR3: CASSLDRGGYTF. CDR3 bases: TGTGCCAGCAGCTTGGACAGGGGCGGCTACACCTTC. This rearrangement joins TRBV7-9 to TRBJ1-2, with TRBD1 matching 9 bases. CDR3 size: 12 residues. V dropped 3 bases and J dropped 8; count of bases not matched to a gene: 1. Germline lookup yields CDR1 SEHNR and CDR2 FQNEAQ (reference sequence).

This clone was seen only once. V is TRBV5-1 and J is TRBJ2-5; TRBD2 aligns across 13 bases. V shed 4 bases, J shed 3 bases, and the junction held 9 bases outside the gene matches. The CDR3 spans 17 residues. Germline lookup yields CDR1 SGHRS and CDR2 YFSETQ. The CDR3: CASSLGTSGVWKETQYF. In nucleotides, the CDR3 is TGCGCCAGCAGCCTAGGGACTAGCGGGGTCTGGAAAGAGACCCAGTACTTC.

The CDR3: CASNHGGLAGSYEQYF. The CDR3 coding sequence is TGTGCCAGCAACCATGGGGGACTAGCAGGGTCCTACGAGCAGTACTTC. The chain links TRBV3-1 (or the pseudogene TRBV3-2) to TRBJ2-7; 9 positions match TRBD2. The CDR3 is 16 amino acids. The trim removed 7 bases at V and 1 base at J, leaving 11 bases unmatched. Germline CDR1 reads LGHDT; CDR2 reads YNNKEL (reference sequence).

The rearrangement joins TRBV19 to TRBJ1-4, with D possibly being TRBD1 (5 bases). Trimming shortened V by 4 bases and J by 8 bases, and 17 bases separated the two germline ends. This CDR3 has 15 amino acids. Germline assignment: CDR1 LNHDA and CDR2 SQIVND (reference sequence). The CDR3 nucleotides are TGTGCCAGTAGTAAGGCGGAACAGGAGGGAGAAAAACTGTTTTTT. Translation gives CASSKAEQEGEKLFF.

This clone was observed once. This sequence joins TRBV7-8 and TRBJ1-3; D unclear. Trimming cost V 1 base and J 3 bases, with 10 bases left between them. The CDR3 loop spans 15 amino acids. In germline, CDR1 is SGHVS, CDR2 FQNEAQ. In nucleotides, the CDR3 is TGTGCCAGCAGCTTAGTCATTAACAGTGGAAACACCATATATTTT. Translation gives CASSLVINSGNTIYF.

This rearrangement joins TRBV10-1 to TRBJ2-3; 9 positions match TRBD2. The germline V gene encodes CDR1 WNHNN and CDR2 SYGVQD (reference sequence). The CDR3 sequence is 16 residues long. V lost 0 bases and J lost 6; bases outside the gene matches: 7. CDR3 nucleotides: TGCGCCAGCAGTGAGTCTCGACTAGCGGAAGTCGATACGCAGTATTTT. Translation gives CASSESRLAEVDTQYF.

The rearrangement joins TRBV18 to TRBJ1-1; 11 bases line up with TRBD1. The V gene's germline CDR1 is KGHSH and CDR2 LQKENI. The CDR3 spans 17 residues. The trim removed 4 bases at V and 5 bases at J, leaving 12 bases unmatched. DNA for the CDR3: TGTGCCAGCTCACGAGTTGGACAGGGGGCGCAGGAAACTGAAGCTTTCTTT. This encodes CASSRVGQGAQETEAFF.

V usage is TRBV11-2 and J usage is TRBJ1-2; TRBD1 agrees at 11 bases. The V gene end was trimmed by 4 bases and the J gene end by 6 bases; junction bases not matched to a gene: 4. The CDR3 runs 14 residues. Per germline, CDR1 SGHAT and CDR2 FQNNGV. This CDR3 reads CASSYPGQGDGYTF. DNA for the CDR3: TGTGCCAGCAGCTATCCGGGACAGGGGGATGGCTACACCTTC.

The chain links TRBV30 to TRBJ1-2; 9 nucleotides line up with TRBD1. The CDR3 extends over 15 amino acids. The V and J ends lost 5 bases and 0 bases, in that order; junction bases with no gene match: 7. Germline lookup yields CDR1 GTSNPN and CDR2 SVGIG (reference sequence). Written as DNA, the CDR3 is TGTGCCTGGTGGACAGGGGATGGGTCTAACTATGGCTACACCTTC. Translated: CAWWTGDGSNYGYTF. The full variable domain, completed using reference TRBV30 and TRBJ1-2, is SQTIHQWPATLVQPVGSPLSLECTVEGTSNPNLYWYRQAAGRGLQLLFYSVGIGQISSEVPQNLSASRPQDRQFILSSKKLLLSDSGFYLCAWWTGDGSNYGYTFGSGTRLTVV.

This chain links TRBV9 with TRBJ2-7; D remains unclear. The CDR3 totals 15 residues. The V gene's germline CDR1 is SGDLS and CDR2 YYNGEE. V was shortened by 0 bases and J by 6 bases, with 16 bases between the two germline ends. The CDR3 is CASSVVDSPPSEQYF. CDR3 nucleotide sequence: TGTGCCAGCAGCGTAGTCGACTCCCCTCCTAGCGAGCAGTACTTC.

The chain combines TRBV19 with TRBJ1-2, with 7 bases that match TRBD1. Per the germline V gene, CDR1 is LNHDA and CDR2 is SQIVND (reference sequence). V lost 9 bases, J lost 7 bases, and 20 bases stayed unmatched. CDR3 size: 16 residues. In DNA, the CDR3 is TGTGCCAGCCTTGGGAACTTGGACAGGCTGTGGGCTGGCTACACCTTC. It codes for CASLGNLDRLWAGYTF. Filled out from reference TRBV19 and TRBJ1-2, the complete variable domain reads DGGITQSPKYLFRKEGQNVTLSCEQNLNHDAMYWYRQDPGQGLRLIYYSQIVNDFQKGDIAEGYSVSREKKESFPLTVTSAQKNPTAFYLCASLGNLDRLWAGYTFGSGTRLTVV.

The DNA of the CDR3 is TGCGCCAGCAGGGGCAGCGGGGGGAACACCGGGGAGCTGTTTTTT. Translating it yields CASRGSGGNTGELFF. The chain recombines TRBV5-1 with TRBJ2-2; 8 positions agree with TRBD2. Unmatched junction bases numbered 4, after V lost 5 bases and J lost 1 base. Germline CDR1 reads SGHRS; CDR2 reads YFSETQ. The CDR3 length is 15 residues.

The rearrangement uses TRBV7-2 and TRBJ2-3; 7 bases align to TRBD2. This CDR3 contains 16 residues. Germline assignment: CDR1 SGHTA and CDR2 FQGNSA. V lost 5 bases to trimming and J lost 3 bases; unmatched junction nucleotides: 11. CDR3 nucleotides: TGTGCCAGCAGCCCTGGGAGGGTCGTTGTAACAGATACGCAGTATTTT. It is translated as CASSPGRVVVTDTQYF.

The chain joins TRBV4-2 to TRBJ1-1; 8 bases are shared with TRBD1. The germline V gene encodes CDR1 LGHNA and CDR2 YNFKEQ. The V segment lost 3 bases and the J segment 4 bases; nucleotides outside the gene matches: 7. The CDR3 runs 15 residues. Written as DNA, the CDR3 is TGTGCCAGCAGCCAGGACAGGGCCGGCAGCACTGAAGCTTTCTTT. Its translation is CASSQDRAGSTEAFF.

The V gene is TRBV11-2, the J gene TRBJ2-3; 7 nucleotides match TRBD2. Germline values: CDR1 SGHAT, CDR2 FQNNGV. This CDR3 is 16 amino acids long. After removal of 5 bases from V and 0 bases from J, the junction contained 8 bases not matched to a gene. As DNA, the CDR3 is TGTGCCAGCAGCCAGTGGGGGGGAGGGAGCACAGATACGCAGTATTTT. Translated: CASSQWGGGSTDTQYF.

This clone was found once. This CDR3 reads CASSPGGGQGTDTQYF. As DNA, the CDR3 is TGTGCCAGTAGTCCGGGGGGGGGCCAGGGCACAGATACGCAGTATTTT. This sequence joins TRBV19 and TRBJ2-3; 8 bases fit TRBD2. The V segment lost 5 bases and the J segment 1 base; nucleotides outside the gene matches: 8. CDR1 LNHDA and CDR2 SQIVND come from the germline V gene (reference sequence). This CDR3 contains 16 residues.

J is TRBJ2-7 and V is TRBV6-1, with TRBD1 matching 11 bases. V shed 0 bases and J 4 bases; nucleotides not matched to a gene: 5. Looked up from germline, CDR1 is MNHNS and CDR2 is SASEGT. The length of the CDR3 is 16 residues. CDR3 sequence: CASSEAGTGGYYEQYF. The CDR3 DNA reads as TGTGCCAGCAGTGAAGCTGGGACAGGGGGGTATTACGAGCAGTACTTC.

The chain has TRBV5-4 and TRBJ1-2; 7 bases line up with TRBD1. V trimming: 4 bases; J trimming: 2 bases; junction bases outside the gene matches: 5. Germline V gene lookup returns CDR1 SGHNT and CDR2 YYREEE (reference sequence). This CDR3 has 14 residues. In DNA, the CDR3 is TGTGCCAGCAGCGCTCCGGGACAGAACTATGGCTACACCTTC. Its translation: CASSAPGQNYGYTF. The whole variable domain, filled in from reference TRBV5-4 and TRBJ1-2, reads ETGVTQSPTHLIKTRGQQVTLRCSSQSGHNTVSWYQQALGQGPQFIFQYYREEENGRGNFPPRFSGLQFPNYSSELNVNALELDDSALYLCASSAPGQNYGYTFGSGTRLTVV.

V gene TRBV28 combines with J gene TRBJ2-5, with a tentative D call TRBD2 (6 bases). The V end was cut by 5 bases, the J end by 7 bases, with 14 bases between. In germline, CDR1 is MDHEN, CDR2 SYDVKM. This CDR3 is built from 13 residues. Here the CDR3 DNA reads TGTGCCAGCAGTCAGGACGGGGGAGGGACCCAGTACTTC. This translates into CASSQDGGGTQYF.

The rearrangement uses TRBV2 and TRBJ1-5; 7 bases line up with TRBD1. After removal of 5 bases from V and 7 bases from J, the junction contained 8 bases not matched to a gene. Looked up from germline, CDR1 is SNHLY and CDR2 is FYNNEI. There are 14 residues in the CDR3. CDR3 sequence: CASSRDRTGQPQHF. CDR3 DNA sequence: TGTGCCAGCAGTCGGGACAGAACGGGGCAGCCCCAGCATTTT.

The chain joins TRBV19 to TRBJ1-2, with 9 bases aligning to TRBD1. V lost 4 bases, J lost 1 base, and 16 bases stayed unmatched. The germline V gene encodes CDR1 LNHDA and CDR2 SQIVND (reference sequence). The CDR3 runs 19 residues. CDR3 protein: CASSTRQGDSRTSNYGYTF. The DNA for the CDR3 is TGTGCCAGTAGTACCCGACAGGGGGACTCGAGAACAAGTAACTATGGCTACACCTTC.

This chain uses TRBV5-6 with TRBJ2-5, with a tentative D call TRBD1 (5 bases). CDR3 size: 13 residues. CDR1 and CDR2 (germline): SGHDT, YYEEEE. With 2 bases removed from V and 1 base from J, the gap between germline ends came to 6 bases. In DNA form, the CDR3 reads TGTGCCAGCAGCTTAGACAGCCAAGAGACCCAGTACTTC. It specifies CASSLDSQETQYF.

V usage is TRBV5-1 and J usage is TRBJ2-1, with 9 nucleotides matching TRBD2. Germline assignment: CDR1 SGHRS and CDR2 YFSETQ. The CDR3 consists of 16 residues. Trimming removed 0 bases from V and 8 bases from J; junction bases left unmatched: 9. The CDR3 region has the DNA TGCGCCAGCAGCTTGGTAAGGGCGGGAGGGCCGGATGAGCAGTTCTTC. It is translated as CASSLVRAGGPDEQFF.